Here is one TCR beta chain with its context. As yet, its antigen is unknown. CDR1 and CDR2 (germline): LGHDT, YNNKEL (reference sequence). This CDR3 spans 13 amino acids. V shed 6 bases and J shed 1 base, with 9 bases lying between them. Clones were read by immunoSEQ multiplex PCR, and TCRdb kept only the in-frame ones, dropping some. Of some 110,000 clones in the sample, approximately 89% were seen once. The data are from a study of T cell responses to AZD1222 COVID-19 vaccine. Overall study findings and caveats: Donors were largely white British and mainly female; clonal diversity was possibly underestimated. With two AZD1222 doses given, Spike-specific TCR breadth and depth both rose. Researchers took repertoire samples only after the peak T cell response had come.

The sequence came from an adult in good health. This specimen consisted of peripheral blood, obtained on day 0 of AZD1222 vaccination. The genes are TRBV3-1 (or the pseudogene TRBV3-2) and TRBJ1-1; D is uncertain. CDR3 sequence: CASRNGGNTEAFF. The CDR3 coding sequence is TGTGCCAGCAGAAATGGAGGGAACACTGAAGCTTTCTTT.